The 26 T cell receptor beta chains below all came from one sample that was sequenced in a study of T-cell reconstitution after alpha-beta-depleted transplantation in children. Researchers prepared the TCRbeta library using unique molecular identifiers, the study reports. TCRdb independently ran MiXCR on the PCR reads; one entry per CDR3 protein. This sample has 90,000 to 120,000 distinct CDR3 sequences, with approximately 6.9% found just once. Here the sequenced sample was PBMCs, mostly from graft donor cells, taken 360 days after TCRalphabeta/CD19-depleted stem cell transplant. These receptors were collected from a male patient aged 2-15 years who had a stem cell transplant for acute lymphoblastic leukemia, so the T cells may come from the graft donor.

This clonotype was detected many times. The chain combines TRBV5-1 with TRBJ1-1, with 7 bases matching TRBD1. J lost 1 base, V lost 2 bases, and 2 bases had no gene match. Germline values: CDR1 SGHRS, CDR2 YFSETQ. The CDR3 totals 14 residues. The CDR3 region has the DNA TGCGCCAGCAGCTTCCCAGGGGGGAACACTGAAGCTTTCTTT. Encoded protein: CASSFPGGNTEAFF. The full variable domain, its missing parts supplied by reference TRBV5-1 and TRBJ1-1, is KAGVTQTPRYLIKTRGQQVTLSCSPISGHRSVSWYQQTPGQGLQFLFEYFSETQRNKGNFPGRFSGRQFSNSRSEMNVSTLELGDSALYLCASSFPGGNTEAFFGQGTRLTVV.

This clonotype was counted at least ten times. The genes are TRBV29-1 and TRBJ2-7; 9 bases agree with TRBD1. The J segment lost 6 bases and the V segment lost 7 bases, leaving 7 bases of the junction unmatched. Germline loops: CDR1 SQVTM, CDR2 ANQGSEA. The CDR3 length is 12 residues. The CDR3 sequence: CSAEGTGPEQYF. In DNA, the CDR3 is TGCAGCGCCGAGGGGACAGGGCCCGAGCAGTACTTC.

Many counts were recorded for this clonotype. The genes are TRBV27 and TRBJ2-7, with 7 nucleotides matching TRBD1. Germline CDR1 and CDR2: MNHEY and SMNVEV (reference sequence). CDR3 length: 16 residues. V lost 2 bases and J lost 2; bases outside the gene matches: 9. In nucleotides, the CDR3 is TGTGCCAGCAGTTTAAGGGGGCTTTGGCCCCCCTACGAGCAGTACTTC. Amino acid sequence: CASSLRGLWPPYEQYF.

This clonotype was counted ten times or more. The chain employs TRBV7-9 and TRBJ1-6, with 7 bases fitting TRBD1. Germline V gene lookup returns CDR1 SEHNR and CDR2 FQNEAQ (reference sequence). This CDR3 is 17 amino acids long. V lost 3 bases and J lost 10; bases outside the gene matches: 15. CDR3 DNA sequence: TGTGCCAGCAGCTTTGCGAGGCACAGGGGCGCGTGGTCACCCCTCCACTTT. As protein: CASSFARHRGAWSPLHF.

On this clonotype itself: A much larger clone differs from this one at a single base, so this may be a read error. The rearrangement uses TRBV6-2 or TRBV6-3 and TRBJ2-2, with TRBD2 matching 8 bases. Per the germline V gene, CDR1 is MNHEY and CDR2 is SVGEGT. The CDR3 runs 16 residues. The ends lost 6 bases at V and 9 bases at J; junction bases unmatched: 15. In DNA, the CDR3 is TGTGCCAGCAGCCGCCGTCCGAAACTAGCGGCCTGGGAGCTGTTTTTT. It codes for CASSRRPKLAAWELFF.

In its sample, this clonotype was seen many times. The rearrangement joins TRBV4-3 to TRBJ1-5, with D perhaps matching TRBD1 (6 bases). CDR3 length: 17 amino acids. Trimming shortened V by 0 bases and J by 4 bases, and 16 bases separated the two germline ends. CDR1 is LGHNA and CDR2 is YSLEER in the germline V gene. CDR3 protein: CASSQDPAGALNQPQHF. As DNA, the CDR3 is TGCGCCAGCAGCCAAGATCCGGCAGGGGCCTTGAATCAGCCCCAGCATTTT.

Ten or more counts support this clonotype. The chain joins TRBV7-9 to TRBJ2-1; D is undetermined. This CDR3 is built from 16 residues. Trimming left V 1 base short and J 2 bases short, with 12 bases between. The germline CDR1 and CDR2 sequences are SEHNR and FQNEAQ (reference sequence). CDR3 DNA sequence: TGTGCCAGCAGCTTAGAACCCCCCGACCCCTACAATGAGCAGTTCTTC. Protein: CASSLEPPDPYNEQFF.

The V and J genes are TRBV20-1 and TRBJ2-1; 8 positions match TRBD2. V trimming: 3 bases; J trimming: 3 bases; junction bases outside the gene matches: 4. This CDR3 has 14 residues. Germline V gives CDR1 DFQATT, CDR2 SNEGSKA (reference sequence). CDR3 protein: CSASSLAGYNEQFF. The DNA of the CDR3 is TGCAGTGCTAGCAGTCTAGCGGGCTACAATGAGCAGTTCTTC.

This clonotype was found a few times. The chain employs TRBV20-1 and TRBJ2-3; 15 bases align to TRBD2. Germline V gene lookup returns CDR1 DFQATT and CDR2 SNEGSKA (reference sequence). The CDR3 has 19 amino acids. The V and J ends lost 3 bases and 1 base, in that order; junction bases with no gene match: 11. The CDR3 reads CSASGLGLAGGPGTDTQYF. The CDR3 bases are TGCAGTGCTAGTGGGCTTGGACTAGCGGGGGGGCCGGGCACAGATACGCAGTATTTT.

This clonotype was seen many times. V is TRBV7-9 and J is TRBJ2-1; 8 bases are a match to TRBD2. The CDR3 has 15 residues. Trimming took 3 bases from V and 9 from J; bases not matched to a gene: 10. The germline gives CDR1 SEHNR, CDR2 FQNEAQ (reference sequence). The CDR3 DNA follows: TGTGCCAGCAGCTTTTCCGGGACTAGGTACGGTGAGCAGTTCTTC. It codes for CASSFSGTRYGEQFF.

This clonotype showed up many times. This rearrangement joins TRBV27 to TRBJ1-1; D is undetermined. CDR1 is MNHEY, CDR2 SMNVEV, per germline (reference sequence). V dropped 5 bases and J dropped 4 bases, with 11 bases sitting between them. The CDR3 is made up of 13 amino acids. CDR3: CASSPGRITEAFF. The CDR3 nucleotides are TGTGCCAGCAGTCCCGGACGGATCACTGAAGCTTTCTTT.

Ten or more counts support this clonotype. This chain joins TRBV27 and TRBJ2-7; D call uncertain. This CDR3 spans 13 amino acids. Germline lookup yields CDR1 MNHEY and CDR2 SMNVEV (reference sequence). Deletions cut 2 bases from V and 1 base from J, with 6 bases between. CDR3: CASSLTPSYEQYF. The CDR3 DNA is TGTGCCAGCAGTTTAACACCTTCCTACGAGCAGTACTTC.

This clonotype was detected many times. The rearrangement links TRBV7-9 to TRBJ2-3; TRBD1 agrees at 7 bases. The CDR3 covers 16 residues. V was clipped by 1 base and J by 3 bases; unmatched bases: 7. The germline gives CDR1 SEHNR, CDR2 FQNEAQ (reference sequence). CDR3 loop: CASSLGAGGSTDTQYF. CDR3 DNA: TGTGCCAGCAGCTTAGGGGCAGGGGGATCGACAGATACGCAGTATTTT.

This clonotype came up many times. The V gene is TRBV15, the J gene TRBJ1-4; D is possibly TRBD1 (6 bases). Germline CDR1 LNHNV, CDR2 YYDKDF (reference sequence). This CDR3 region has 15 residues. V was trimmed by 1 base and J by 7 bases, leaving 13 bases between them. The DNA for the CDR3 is TGTGCCACCAGCAGAGTAAGGGGGAAGGGTGAAAAACTGTTTTTT. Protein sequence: CATSRVRGKGEKLFF.

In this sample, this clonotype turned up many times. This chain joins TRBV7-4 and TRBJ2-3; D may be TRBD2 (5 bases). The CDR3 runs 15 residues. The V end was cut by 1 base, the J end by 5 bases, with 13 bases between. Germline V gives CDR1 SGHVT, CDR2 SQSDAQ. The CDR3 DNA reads TGTGCCAGCAGCTTAGGAGGGAAGAGACTAGATACGCAGTATTTT. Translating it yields CASSLGGKRLDTQYF.

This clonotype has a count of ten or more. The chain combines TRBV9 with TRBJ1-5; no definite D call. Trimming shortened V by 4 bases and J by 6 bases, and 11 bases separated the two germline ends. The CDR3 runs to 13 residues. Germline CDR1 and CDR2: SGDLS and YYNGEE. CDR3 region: CASSPYVGQPQHF. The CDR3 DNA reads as TGTGCCAGCAGCCCATATGTTGGTCAGCCCCAGCATTTT.

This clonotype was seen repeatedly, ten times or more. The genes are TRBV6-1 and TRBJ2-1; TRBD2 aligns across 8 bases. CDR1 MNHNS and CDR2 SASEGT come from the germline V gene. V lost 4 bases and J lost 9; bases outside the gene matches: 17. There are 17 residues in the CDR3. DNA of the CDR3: TGTGCCAGCAGTGGGCCGGGGGGGCAAGGCCCTTCGAGTGAGCAGTTCTTC. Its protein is CASSGPGGQGPSSEQFF.

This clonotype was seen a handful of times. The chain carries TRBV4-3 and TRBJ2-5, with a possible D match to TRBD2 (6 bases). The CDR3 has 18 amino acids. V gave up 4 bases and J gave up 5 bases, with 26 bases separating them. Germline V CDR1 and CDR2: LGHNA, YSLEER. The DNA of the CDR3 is TGCGCCAGCAGCCGCCTGTCGGGGGTTGGACGCTCAGGGGAGACCCAGTACTTC. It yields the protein CASSRLSGVGRSGETQYF.

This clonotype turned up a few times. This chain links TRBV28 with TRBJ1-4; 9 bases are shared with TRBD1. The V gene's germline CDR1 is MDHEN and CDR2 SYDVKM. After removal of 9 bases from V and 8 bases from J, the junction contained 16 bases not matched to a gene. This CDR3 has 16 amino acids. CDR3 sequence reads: CASTSGQGIFGEKLFF. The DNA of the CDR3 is TGTGCCAGTACATCCGGACAGGGGATCTTCGGGGAAAAACTGTTTTTT.

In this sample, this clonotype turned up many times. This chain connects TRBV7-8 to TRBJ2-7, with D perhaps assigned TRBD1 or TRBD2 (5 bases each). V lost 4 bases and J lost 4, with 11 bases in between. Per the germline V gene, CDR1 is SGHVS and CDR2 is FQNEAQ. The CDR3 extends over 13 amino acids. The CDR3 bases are TGTGCCAGCAGCTGGGGACCGAGATACGAGCAGTACTTC. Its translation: CASSWGPRYEQYF.

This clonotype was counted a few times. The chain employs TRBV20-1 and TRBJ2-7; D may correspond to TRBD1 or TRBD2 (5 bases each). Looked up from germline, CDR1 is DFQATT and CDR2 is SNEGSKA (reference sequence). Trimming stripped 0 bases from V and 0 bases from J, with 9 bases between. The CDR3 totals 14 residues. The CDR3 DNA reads TGCAGTGCTAGAGACCGGGACGGCTCCTACGAGCAGTACTTC. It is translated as CSARDRDGSYEQYF.

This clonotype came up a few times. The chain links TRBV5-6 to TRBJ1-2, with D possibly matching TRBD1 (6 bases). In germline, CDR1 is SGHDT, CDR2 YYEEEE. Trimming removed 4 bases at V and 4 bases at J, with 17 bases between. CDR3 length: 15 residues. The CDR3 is CASSRPHGTPYGYTF. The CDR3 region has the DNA TGTGCCAGCAGCCGGCCACACGGGACACCCTATGGCTACACCTTC.

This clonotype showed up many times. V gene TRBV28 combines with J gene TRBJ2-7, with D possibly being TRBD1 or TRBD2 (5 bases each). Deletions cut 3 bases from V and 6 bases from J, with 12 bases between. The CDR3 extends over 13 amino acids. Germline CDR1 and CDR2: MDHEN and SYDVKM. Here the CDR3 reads CASSFSPGREQYF. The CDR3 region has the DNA TGTGCCAGCAGTTTCTCGCCGGGGCGCGAGCAGTACTTC.

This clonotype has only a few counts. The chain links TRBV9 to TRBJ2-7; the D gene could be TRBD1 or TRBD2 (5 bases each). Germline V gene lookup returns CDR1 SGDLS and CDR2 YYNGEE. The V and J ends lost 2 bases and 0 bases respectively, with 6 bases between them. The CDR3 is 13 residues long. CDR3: CASSVGTSYEQYF. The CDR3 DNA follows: TGTGCCAGCAGCGTCGGGACCTCCTACGAGCAGTACTTC.

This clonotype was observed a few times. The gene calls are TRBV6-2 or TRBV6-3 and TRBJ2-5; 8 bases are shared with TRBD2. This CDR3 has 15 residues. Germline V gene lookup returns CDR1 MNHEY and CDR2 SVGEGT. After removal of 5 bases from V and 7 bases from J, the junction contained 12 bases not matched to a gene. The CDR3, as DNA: TGTGCCAGCAGTAGCGGGGGCGGTAAGAAGAGGACCCAGTACTTC. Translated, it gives CASSSGGGKKRTQYF.

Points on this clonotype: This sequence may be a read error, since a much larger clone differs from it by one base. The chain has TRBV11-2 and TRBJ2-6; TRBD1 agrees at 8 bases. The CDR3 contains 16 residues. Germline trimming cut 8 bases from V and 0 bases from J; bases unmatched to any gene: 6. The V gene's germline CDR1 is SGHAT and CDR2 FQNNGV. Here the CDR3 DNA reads TGTGCCAGCGTCCGACAGGGGCCCTCTGGGGCCAACGTCCTGACTTTC. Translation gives CASVRQGPSGANVLTF.